The T cell receptor (beta chain) described here comes from a study of blood T cell repertoires in COVID-19. Sequenced by immunoSEQ multiplex PCR; TCRdb stores in-frame clones only, minus some. The table includes about 160,000 clones, roughly 82% detected once. Sequencing input: peripheral blood. The TCR originated in a middle-aged woman with COVID-19, enrolled during active disease.

The DNA of the CDR3 is TGTGCCAGCAGTGACTTCGGCGGATCCTACGAGCAGTACTTC. Amino acid sequence: CASSDFGGSYEQYF. The genes are TRBV2 and TRBJ2-7; D unresolved. The length of the CDR3 is 14 residues. Germline V gene lookup returns CDR1 SNHLY and CDR2 FYNNEI. Deletions cut 3 bases from V and 1 base from J, with 10 bases between.